This record concerns one TCR beta chain sequence. It lacks a known antigen. There are no base qualities to consult, and no much larger clone falls within one base. Every donor in the study was a healthy Caucasian. The twin cohort comprised three pairs of female monozygotic twins, all aged roughly 18 to 30 years. Positive isolation kits from Invitrogen were used to isolate the CD4+ and CD8+ T cell populations. The method was 5' RACE. Sequencing used an Illumina HiSeq 2000. A universal primer binding site was introduced by template switching, and a unique molecular identifier was present in the final cDNA, enabling accurate counting of TCR cDNA molecules. Specific primers in the conserved constant-segment region were used to synthesize first-strand cDNA for TCR alpha and beta chains. To control for contamination, every cDNA library carried two barcodes: a SMART-Mk sample barcode plus Illumina barcodes. TruSeq adapter sequences and Illumina sample barcodes were added in two successive PCR steps. The TCR alpha and beta cDNA libraries were sequenced on the Illumina HiSeq platform using custom primers. Per the authors' processing: Unique molecular identifiers were extracted from raw reads with MiGEC, and CDR3 positions were determined with MiXCR. Recombination models were inferred per individual with the repgenHMM and IGoR tools using an EM algorithm. Shared clonotypes were analyzed with the tcR package in R, and sharing was normalized by the product of cloneset sizes. To study raw recombination free of thymic and clonal selection effects, out-of-frame nonproductive sequences were analyzed. Through fastp at Q25 and MiXCR, TCRdb rebuilt clones from the public reads, retaining in-frame beta chains. Here each entry gathers all rows of one CDR3 protein and keeps the most common genes and DNA. The V and J calls reflect TCRdb's pipeline rather than the authors' work. A total of about 340,000 distinct CDR3 sequences appear in this sample, around 12% of them only once. The ten largest account for 7.2% of the sample.

Reading from cysteine to phenylalanine, the CDR3 counts 15 amino acids. Only the CDR3 part of the read is kept: 45 bases, read in frame from the first base. V is cut back by 4 bases and J by 0 bases, with 6 bases in the junction unmatched. The germline V gene provides CDR1 SQVTM and CDR2 ANQGSEA. This record comes from a study of identical twins (TCRdb year 2016). Regarding the research as a whole: TCR alpha and beta repertoires from monozygotic twins, unrelated adults of various ages and cord blood were deep-sequenced to test whether fetal clonotypes persist. Replicate twin experiments were performed at different times using different library preparation protocols to rule out contamination. Overall study results and their limits: Abundant cord blood beta clonotypes carried fewer insertions; young adult naive repertoires showed a weaker similar trend, while memory repertoires showed none. Invariant T cells such as MAIT and iNKT could partly confound zero-insertion analyses, although diverse VJ usage argued against such confounding for most clonotypes. Out-of-frame TCR alpha sequences shared between twins showed an excess of low generation-probability sequences compared with coincidental sharing between unrelated individuals. In beta out-of-frame sequences, excess twin sharing was weaker, because having fewer shared sequences lowered the signal-to-noise ratio. Because the same donors could not be followed over many years, the conclusions depended on cross-sectional statistical analysis. Out-of-frame TCR alpha sharing in monozygotic twins was systematically underestimated by recombination models, whereas sharing between unrelated individuals was in agreement with the recombination models.

This sample also appeared in a second study, on yellow fever vaccine responses in identical twins. The second study's authors report: The T cell response to vaccination in identical twins was reported by the authors to appear partly convergent and partly personalized. Focusing on identical twins, the study followed the T cell clones that responded to the vaccine, and did so with precision.

The sequence was collected from a woman aged 18-30 years in good health. The chain links TRBV29-1 with TRBJ2-3; the central 8 bases match TRBD2. The sequenced sample was CD8+ T cells sorted from blood. The encoded CDR3 is CSVGLSGRSTDTQYF. Here is the DNA: TGCAGCGTTGGTTTAAGCGGGAGAAGCACAGATACGCAGTATTTT.